This entry concerns a single T cell receptor (beta chain). This CDR3 has 16 residues. Germline V gene sequence: CDR1 LNHDA, CDR2 SQIVND (reference sequence). The ends were cut back, 8 bases at V and 2 bases at J, with 18 bases in the middle. This specimen comes from a study of shared clonotypes between healthy human individuals. Splitting of CD4+ cells produced CD45RA+ naive and CD45RA-negative memory subsets. Assay: immunoSEQ multiplex PCR; the TCRdb copy retains only in-frame clones and omits some. This table holds 2 million to 2.5 million clones, just under 95% found once. The sequence derives from a young man in good health. Some clones in this sample may be carry-over from other donors' samples. The specimen was naive CD4+ T cells from PBMCs. As to subset: CD45RA+ positively selected. The gene calls are TRBV19 and TRBJ1-4; D perhaps matches TRBD1 (5 bases). The CDR3 protein is CASSPFRGMTNEKLFF. In DNA, the CDR3 is TGTGCCAGTTCCCCTTTTCGGGGGATGACTAATGAAAAACTGTTTTTT.